The 26 T cell receptor beta chains below were found in one sample sequenced in a study of graft-versus-host responses after intestinal transplantation. What these receptors recognize is not known. TCRdb's table, derived via immunoSEQ multiplex PCR, lists solely in-frame clones and lacks some. The sample has about 50,000 clones, nearly 95% seen once; the top ten hold about 2.5%. Specimen: unstimulated CD4+ T cells sorted from spleen or lymph node cells, collected before transplant. Receptors originate from a human donor who was the organ donor for an intestinal transplant.

CDR3 sequence reads: CASSVGDIWREKLFF. CDR3 in DNA: TGTGCCAGCAGCGTAGGGGACATCTGGCGAGAAAAACTGTTTTTT. This chain joins TRBV9 and TRBJ1-4, with D possibly matching TRBD1 (6 bases). CDR3 length: 15 amino acids. V was pared by 0 bases and J by 8 bases, with 14 bases between. Germline V gene sequence: CDR1 SGDLS, CDR2 YYNGEE.

J is TRBJ2-5 and V is TRBV20-1; D gene uncertain. The J call is uncertain, as TRBJ2-7 better fits the DNA end. The CDR3 has 11 amino acids. Germline lookup yields CDR1 DFQATT and CDR2 SNEGSKA (reference sequence). For the CDR3, the DNA is TGCAGTGCTAGCGGCTCCTACGAGCAGTACTTC. Translation: CSASGSYEQYF.

The CDR3 here is CASSLRGGTGNTIYF. CDR3 nucleotide sequence: TGTGCCAGCAGCTTGCGGGGAGGGACTGGAAACACCATATATTTT. This sequence joins TRBV11-3 and TRBJ1-3, with D hard to call. The CDR3 covers 15 residues. V lost 3 bases and J lost 2, with 11 bases in between. Germline CDR1 is SGHNT and CDR2 is YENEEA. Using reference TRBV11-3 and TRBJ1-3 for the parts outside the CDR3, the full variable domain is EAGVVQSPRYKIIEKKQPVAFWCNPISGHNTLYWYLQNLGQGPELLIRYENEEAVDDSQLPKDRFSAERLKGVDSTLKIQPAELGDSAVYLCASSLRGGTGNTIYFGEGSWLTVV.

The chain links TRBV7-3 to TRBJ1-3, with 10 bases identical to TRBD1. In germline, CDR1 is SGHTA, CDR2 FQGTGA. The trim removed 4 bases at V and 3 bases at J, leaving 9 bases unmatched. The CDR3 runs 17 residues. The CDR3 DNA reads TGTGCCAGCAGCTCCCTTGACAGGGGGCAAGGTGGAAACACCATATATTTT. Translated: CASSSLDRGQGGNTIYF.

The sample holds one count of this clone. Germline is not matched at one junction end, which may reflect a read error. The chain employs TRBV7-7 and TRBJ1-3, with a weak D call TRBD1 (5 bases). CDR1 and CDR2 from the germline V gene are SSHAT and FNYEAQ (reference sequence). CDR3 size: 17 residues. The CDR3 loop is CASSLEGQARSGNTIYF. The CDR3 DNA is TGTGCTAGCAGCTTAGAGGGGCAGGCTCGCTCTGGAAACACCATATATTTT.

V and J are TRBV27 and TRBJ2-3, with 8 bases identical to TRBD2. Trimming cost V 7 bases and J 3 bases; bases outside gene matches: 6. The CDR3 covers 14 residues. Per germline, CDR1 MNHEY and CDR2 SMNVEV (reference sequence). The CDR3 DNA reads as TGTGCCAGCAACCGGGAGGGCCGGACAGATACGCAGTATTTT. The encoded protein is CASNREGRTDTQYF.

V and J are TRBV27 and TRBJ2-1, with 7 positions matching TRBD2. The CDR3 sequence is 15 residues long. V was clipped by 0 bases and J by 5 bases; unmatched bases: 4. The germline gives CDR1 MNHEY, CDR2 SMNVEV (reference sequence). The CDR3: CASSLSRTRNNEQFF. The CDR3, as DNA: TGTGCCAGCAGTTTATCTCGGACTAGAAACAATGAGCAGTTCTTC.

The chain uses TRBV29-1 and TRBJ2-5, with unresolved D. Trimming took off 5 bases at V and 2 bases at J, with 15 bases between the two ends. CDR1 and CDR2 from the germline V gene are SQVTM and ANQGSEA. The CDR3 is made up of 14 amino acids. The CDR3 protein is CSVWAPGRQETQYF. CDR3 sequence (DNA): TGCAGCGTTTGGGCTCCTGGACGGCAAGAGACCCAGTACTTC.

The chain has TRBV14 and TRBJ2-7, with 7 bases identical to TRBD1. The J segment lost 3 bases and the V segment lost 4 bases, leaving 9 bases of the junction unmatched. Per germline, CDR1 SGHDN and CDR2 FVKESK. This CDR3 contains 15 residues. The CDR3 here is CASSLWNDRVYEQYF. CDR3 DNA: TGTGCCAGCAGCCTATGGAATGACAGGGTCTACGAGCAGTACTTC.

This clone came up once. The junction departs from germline at one end; a sequencing error may be responsible. V usage is TRBV5-1 and J usage is TRBJ1-2; 7 bases map to TRBD1. Germline CDR1 is SGHRS and CDR2 is YFSETQ. The CDR3 runs to 14 residues. CDR3 sequence: CASRLEGAYYGYTF. The CDR3 DNA reads as TGCGCCAGCAGGTTGGAGGGGGCTTACTATGGCTACACCTTC.

This chain connects TRBV5-4 to TRBJ2-4; 14 bases line up with TRBD2. Germline V gene data show CDR1 as SGHNT and CDR2 as YYREEE (reference sequence). The V and J ends lost 4 bases and 9 bases, in that order; junction bases with no gene match: 12. The CDR3 contains 17 residues. The CDR3 DNA follows: TGTGCCAGCAGCGGACAAGGGACTAGCGGGAGCGGGGGCATTCAGTACTTC. The encoded protein is CASSGQGTSGSGGIQYF.

The chain employs TRBV28 and TRBJ2-3; the match to TRBD1 covers 10 bases. From germline, CDR1 is MDHEN and CDR2 SYDVKM. CDR3 length: 15 amino acids. The trim removed 5 bases at V and 1 base at J, leaving 3 bases unmatched. The CDR3 loop reads CASSTGTGGTDTQYF. DNA of the CDR3: TGTGCCAGCAGTACAGGGACAGGGGGCACAGATACGCAGTATTTT.

The chain uses TRBV15 and TRBJ2-7; 7 bases align to TRBD1. V lost 0 bases to trimming and J lost 0 bases; unmatched junction nucleotides: 5. Germline V gene sequence: CDR1 LNHNV, CDR2 YYDKDF (reference sequence). The CDR3 is 16 residues long. CDR3 coding DNA: TGTGCCACCAGCAGAGACTTGACAGGGCCCTCCTACGAGCAGTACTTC. Its protein is CATSRDLTGPSYEQYF.

The chain combines TRBV30 with TRBJ2-7; perhaps D is TRBD1 or TRBD2 (5 bases each). CDR3 size: 13 residues. V lost 2 bases and J lost 9, with 17 bases in between. Germline-derived CDR1 and CDR2 are GTSNPN and SVGIG (reference sequence). The CDR3: CAWSSGLPARQYF. Written as DNA, the CDR3 is TGTGCCTGGAGTTCGGGGCTACCCGCACGGCAGTACTTC.

This chain joins TRBV15 and TRBJ1-5; D perhaps matches TRBD1 (6 bases). The length of the CDR3 is 17 residues. V was pared by 0 bases and J by 3 bases, with 15 bases between. From germline, CDR1 is LNHNV and CDR2 YYDKDF (reference sequence). Written as DNA, the CDR3 is TGTGCCACCAGCAGAGACCCGGGGGCTGGGAACAATCAGCCCCAGCATTTT. Its translation is CATSRDPGAGNNQPQHF.

This clone appeared a single time. This sequence joins TRBV6-5 and TRBJ2-7; 9 bases line up with TRBD2. The trim removed 6 bases at V and 3 bases at J, leaving 6 bases unmatched. The CDR3 contains 14 residues. Germline lookup yields CDR1 MNHEY and CDR2 SVGAGI. In DNA, the CDR3 is TGTGCCAGCAGGAGTAGCGGGAGAATCTACGAGCAGTACTTC. Protein product: CASRSSGRIYEQYF.

V is TRBV6-5 and J is TRBJ1-2; tentatively, D is TRBD1 (5 bases). Germline V gene lookup returns CDR1 MNHEY and CDR2 SVGAGI. V was pared by 6 bases and J by 5 bases, with 16 bases between. CDR3 length: 14 amino acids. CDR3 region: CASSGRFWGYGYTF. The CDR3 nucleotides read TGTGCCAGCAGCGGGAGGTTTTGGGGGTATGGCTACACCTTC.

V usage is TRBV11-1 and J usage is TRBJ2-2; 11 positions agree with TRBD2. The CDR3 extends over 17 amino acids. The J segment lost 4 bases and the V segment lost 5 bases, leaving 9 bases of the junction unmatched. Germline assignment: CDR1 SGHAT and CDR2 FQDESV (reference sequence). Here the CDR3 reads CASSAPGTSGPTGELFF. CDR3 coding DNA: TGTGCCAGCAGCGCTCCGGGGACTAGCGGCCCCACCGGGGAGCTGTTTTTT.

This clone appeared once. V usage is TRBV30 and J usage is TRBJ1-5; 8 bases are a match to TRBD1. CDR3 length equals 16 residues. With 1 base clipped from V and 5 bases from J, the junction kept 10 bases outside the gene matches. CDR1 GTSNPN and CDR2 SVGIG come from the germline V gene (reference sequence). The CDR3 here is CAWSDRQGTMDQPQHF. The CDR3 region has the DNA TGTGCCTGGAGTGATCGACAGGGGACGATGGATCAGCCCCAGCATTTT.

This clone was seen more than once but under ten times. The rearrangement uses TRBV4-3 and TRBJ1-4; D might be TRBD1 (6 bases). Trimming left V 3 bases short and J 3 bases short, with 8 bases between. CDR3 length equals 14 residues. Per germline, CDR1 LGHNA and CDR2 YSLEER. The CDR3 sequence is CASSHRTANEKLFF. CDR3 coding DNA: TGCGCCAGCAGCCATAGGACAGCTAATGAAAAACTGTTTTTT.

The chain combines TRBV7-2 with TRBJ2-1, with TRBD2 as a possible D gene (6 bases). The CDR3 contains 12 residues. The germline V gene encodes CDR1 SGHTA and CDR2 FQGNSA. Deletions cut 5 bases from V and 6 bases from J, with 8 bases between. The DNA of the CDR3 is TGTGCCAGCAGCATGACTAGCAATGAGCAGTTCTTC. Translation: CASSMTSNEQFF. Looking up the rest from reference TRBV7-2 and TRBJ2-1 gives the full variable domain: GAGVSQSPSNKVTEKGKDVELRCDPISGHTALYWYRQSLGQGLEFLIYFQGNSAPDKSGLPSDRFSAERTGGSVSTLTIQRTQQEDSAVYLCASSMTSNEQFFGPGTRLTVL.

This chain links TRBV6-5 with TRBJ2-7, with 7 bases identical to TRBD1. Germline CDR1 MNHEY, CDR2 SVGAGI. The trim removed 6 bases at V and 6 bases at J, leaving 5 bases unmatched. The CDR3 is 12 residues long. The CDR3 sequence: CASSPTGVEQYF. The CDR3 coding sequence is TGTGCCAGCAGCCCAACAGGGGTCGAGCAGTACTTC.

The V and J genes are TRBV28 and TRBJ2-4; TRBD1 matches 10 bases. CDR1 MDHEN and CDR2 SYDVKM come from the germline V gene. The CDR3 has 16 amino acids. V trimming: 7 bases; J trimming: 7 bases; junction bases outside the gene matches: 13. DNA for the CDR3: TGTGCCAGCACTAGTCGGCTGGGACAGGGGTGGAACATTCAGTACTTC. Amino acid sequence: CASTSRLGQGWNIQYF.

V usage is TRBV5-1 and J usage is TRBJ2-5; 12 positions agree with TRBD1. With 0 bases clipped from V and 2 bases from J, the junction kept 14 bases outside the gene matches. The CDR3 totals 20 residues. The germline V gene has CDR1 SGHRS and CDR2 YFSETQ. The CDR3 is CASSLVLGQGAGGGQETQYF. In DNA, the CDR3 is TGCGCCAGCAGCTTGGTGCTGGGACAGGGGGCTGGAGGCGGACAAGAGACCCAGTACTTC.

The gene calls are TRBV9 and TRBJ2-6, with 8 bases identical to TRBD1. Germline CDR1 SGDLS, CDR2 YYNGEE. This CDR3 has 19 amino acids. Trimming cost V 4 bases and J 6 bases; bases outside gene matches: 18. The DNA of the CDR3 is TGTGCCAGCAGCATAGGGACAGGAGTTGTGGGAGTTGTGGCCAACGTCCTGACTTTC. Translating gives CASSIGTGVVGVVANVLTF.

This chain joins TRBV11-2 and TRBJ2-3, with D perhaps TRBD1 or TRBD2 (5 bases each). V was cut by 5 bases and J by 2 bases, with 20 bases left in between. Per germline, CDR1 SGHAT and CDR2 FQNNGV. This CDR3 has 17 residues. DNA of the CDR3: TGTGCCAGCAGCCAGAATACGGGACCCCGGGCCACAGATACGCAGTATTTT. Amino acid sequence: CASSQNTGPRATDTQYF.